This entry features one T cell receptor beta chain sequence. Its specific antigen is unknown. Per-base quality was not reported, and no clone a single base away is much larger than it. The sample comes from a study of T cell responses to AZD1222 COVID-19 vaccine (dated by TCRdb to the early 2020s). Study-wide context: AZD1222 recipients given second doses at about 4 weeks or at about 12 weeks were pooled, since spike-specific TCR depth and breadth were not found to differ between the two schedules. Trial participants were enrolled by age into 18-55, 56-69 and 70-plus year subgroups, with about 150, 28 and 57 TCR-sequenced participants respectively. TCR sequencing was performed for fewer than 250 trial participants, of whom roughly 200 were given two doses of AZD1222 and approximately 25 were given two doses of MenACWY control vaccine. Study-wide conclusions, independent of this receptor: No day 14 peak-response samples were available, so repertoires were characterized only after the peak T cell response. In the small 56-69-year group, the increase in depth fell short of significance, most likely because of low power. Conclusions about previously exposed vaccinees are limited because only a handful of AZD1222 recipients were SARS-CoV-2 seropositive at baseline. Most participants were white British and females outnumbered males, and the authors suggested that clonal diversity may have been underestimated. After two AZD1222 doses, spike-specific TCR breadth and depth were significantly higher than at day 0 and than in MenACWY recipients. The whole spike protein was spanned by vaccine-associated CD4 TCRs, and dominant responses were seen in regions 160-218 and 743-854. Epitopes outside the regions mutated in the B.1.351 and B.1.1.7 variants were reportedly recognized by nearly half of the unique spike-specific TCRs.

The time point tag for this specimen amounts to: baseline before first vaccination. Vaccinee samples were obtained from the UK trials COV001 and COV002, which included a single-blind randomized controlled phase 2/3 trial of AZD1222 (ChAdOx1 nCoV-19) in healthy adults. For TCRbeta chain sequencing, PBMC samples were collected from trial participants at day 0 and at day 28 after the second dose. The CDR3 starts with the cysteine, ends with the phenylalanine, and has 13 residues. The CDR3 DNA has 39 bases and is translated from base 1. V and J lose 8 bases and 6 bases, and a span of 11 bases separates them. The germline V gene (reference sequence) gives CDR1 as LNHDA and CDR2 as SQIVND. The CDR3 regions of human TCRbeta chains were subjected to immunosequencing. In the original analysis: Repertoire TCRs were checked for matches against a reference library of SARS-CoV-2-specific TCRs that had been generated using the MIRA antigen-specificity platform. Breadth meant the fraction of unique TCRs that were SARS-CoV-2-associated, whereas depth meant the fraction of total T cells that were SARS-CoV-2-associated. Using the MIRA data, each spike-specific TCR was assigned both to the spike region to which the TCR was reactive and to a CD4 or CD8 class. Log10-transformed breadth and depth values were compared by one-way ANOVA with Sidak's multiple comparisons tests. TCRdb's version of the immuneACCESS table is confined to in-frame rearrangements and falls short of the full clone set. An unresolved V gene accounts for under half of the shortfall where checked; the remainder is of unknown origin. V and J calls and clone size are those listed in that table; D and trimming were worked out from the DNA. The sample contains approximately 160,000 clones, about 92% of them found a single time. In total, the top ten clones hold more than 0.8% of the sample.

Material: peripheral blood, obtained on day 0 of AZD1222 vaccination. The clonotype was recovered from an adult in good health. Rearrangement joined TRBV19 to TRBJ1-6, with TRBD1 perhaps the D gene, on 6 matching bases. The CDR3 region reads CASQGQPNSPLHF. The nucleotide sequence reads as follows: TGTGCCAGTCAAGGACAGCCTAATTCACCCCTCCACTTT.